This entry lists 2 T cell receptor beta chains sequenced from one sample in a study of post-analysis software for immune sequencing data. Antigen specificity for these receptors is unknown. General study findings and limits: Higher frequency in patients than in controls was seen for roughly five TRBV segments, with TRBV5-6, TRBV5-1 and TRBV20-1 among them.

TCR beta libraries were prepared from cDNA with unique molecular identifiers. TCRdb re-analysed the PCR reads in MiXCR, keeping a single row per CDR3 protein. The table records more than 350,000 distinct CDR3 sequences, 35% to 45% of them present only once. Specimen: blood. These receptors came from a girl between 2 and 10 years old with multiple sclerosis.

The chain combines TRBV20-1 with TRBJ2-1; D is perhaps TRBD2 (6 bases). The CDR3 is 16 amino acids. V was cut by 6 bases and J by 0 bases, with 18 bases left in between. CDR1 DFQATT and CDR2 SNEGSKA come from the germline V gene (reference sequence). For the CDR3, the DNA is TGCAGTGCCCGCCCGGCTGGGGGGAGCTCCTACAATGAGCAGTTCTTC. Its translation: CSARPAGGSSYNEQFF.

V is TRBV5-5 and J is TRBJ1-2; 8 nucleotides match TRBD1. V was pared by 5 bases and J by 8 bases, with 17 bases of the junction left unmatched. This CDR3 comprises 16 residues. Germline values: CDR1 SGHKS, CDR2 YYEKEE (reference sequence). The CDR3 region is CASRPTGTGPGGGYTF. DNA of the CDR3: TGTGCCAGCAGACCGACGGGGACAGGTCCCGGCGGGGGCTACACCTTC.